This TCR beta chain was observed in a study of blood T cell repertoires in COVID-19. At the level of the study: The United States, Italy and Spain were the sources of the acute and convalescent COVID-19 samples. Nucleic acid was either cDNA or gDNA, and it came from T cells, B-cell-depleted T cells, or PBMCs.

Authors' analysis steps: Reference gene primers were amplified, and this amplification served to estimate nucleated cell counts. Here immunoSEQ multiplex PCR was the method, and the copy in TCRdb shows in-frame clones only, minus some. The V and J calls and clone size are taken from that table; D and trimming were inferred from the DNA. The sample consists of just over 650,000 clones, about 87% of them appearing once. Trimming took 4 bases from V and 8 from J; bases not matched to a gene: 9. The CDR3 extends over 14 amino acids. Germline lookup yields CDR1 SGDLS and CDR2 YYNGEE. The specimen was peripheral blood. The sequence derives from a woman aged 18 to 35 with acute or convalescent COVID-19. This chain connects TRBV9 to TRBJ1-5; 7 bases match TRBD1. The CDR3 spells CASSPGTDAEPQHF. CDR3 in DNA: TGTGCCAGCAGCCCCGGGACAGATGCTGAGCCCCAGCATTTT.